The T cell receptor beta chain under discussion was sequenced for a study of cytotoxic CD8 clonotypes in ibrutinib-treated CLL. The study, taken as a whole, reports: The public clonotypes identified were infrequent and showed contraction or stability on treatment. Higher clonality was seen at ibrutinib response and a return toward baseline at progression.

Here immunoSEQ multiplex PCR was the method, and the copy in TCRdb shows in-frame clones only, minus some. This sample has some 140,000 clones, with approximately 90% found just once. With regard to this clone: Its antigen remains unknown.

Sequences were derived from PBMCs, sampled after 12 months of ibrutinib treatment. The TCR comes from a human donor with chronic lymphocytic leukemia.

CDR3 coding DNA: TGTGCCAGCAGCCCCGGGACTAGCAGCACAGATACGCAGTATTTT. It codes for CASSPGTSSTDTQYF. The chain uses TRBV9 and TRBJ2-3, with TRBD2 matching over 9 bases. The CDR3 has 15 amino acids. J was trimmed by 0 bases and V by 4 bases; bases with no gene match: 3. Germline CDR1 is SGDLS and CDR2 is YYNGEE.